This T cell receptor (beta chain) appears in the sequencing data of a study of T cell responses to AZD1222 COVID-19 vaccine. Assay: immunoSEQ multiplex PCR; the TCRdb copy retains only in-frame clones and omits some. Among 70,000 to 95,000 clones listed, roughly nine tenths were seen once. CDR3 size: 15 residues. Germline values: CDR1 MNHEY, CDR2 SMNVEV (reference sequence). J was trimmed by 3 bases and V by 3 bases; bases with no gene match: 8. This receptor was identified in an adult who received the AZD1222 COVID-19 vaccine. The sample here was peripheral blood, taken 28 days after the second AZD1222 dose. The rearrangement joins TRBV27 to TRBJ2-7; the match to TRBD2 covers 7 bases. CDR3 protein: CASSLSSGKRYEQYF. CDR3 nucleotide sequence: TGTGCCAGCAGTTTGTCAAGCGGGAAACGCTACGAGCAGTACTTC.